These 3 T cell receptor beta chains were all obtained from the same sample, sequenced in a study of esophageal squamous cell carcinoma tumors. After a first PCR with P20EA plus a TCR alpha or TCR beta constant-region primer, a nested PCR used CA2 or CB2. A polyT18-containing BSL-18E primer started reverse transcription before unbiased adaptor ligation RT-PCR amplified the TCR genes. TCRdb recomputed calls from the 5' RACE reads with MiXCR, one row per CDR3 protein. This table holds over a thousand distinct CDR3 sequences, roughly 13% found once. The source material was tumor tissue. These receptors originate from a man aged 45-79 years with esophageal squamous cell carcinoma.

By sample share, this clonotype is medium-sized. V gene TRBV20-1 combines with J gene TRBJ2-1; D ambiguous. Trimming left V 1 base short and J 3 bases short, with 10 bases between. Germline V gene data show CDR1 as DFQATT and CDR2 as SNEGSKA (reference sequence). The length of the CDR3 is 14 residues. CDR3 loop: CSARGSAGYNEQFF. DNA of the CDR3: TGCAGTGCTAGAGGCAGTGCAGGCTACAATGAGCAGTTCTTC.

Within the sample, this clonotype is medium-sized (0.01 to 0.1%). V is TRBV30 and J is TRBJ2-5; 7 bases are a match to TRBD2. This CDR3 has 14 amino acids. CDR1 is GTSNPN and CDR2 is SVGIG in the germline V gene (reference sequence). The V and J ends lost 1 base and 3 bases, in that order; junction bases with no gene match: 5. The CDR3 sequence: CAWSGEGRKETQYF. The CDR3, as DNA: TGTGCCTGGAGTGGGGAGGGGCGGAAAGAGACCCAGTACTTC.

By sample fraction, this clonotype is medium-sized (0.01 to 0.1%). This sequence joins TRBV6-6 and TRBJ1-3; D remains unclear. Trimming took 2 bases from V and 0 from J, leaving 2 bases between them. The CDR3 is made up of 13 amino acids. Looked up from germline, CDR1 is MNHNY and CDR2 is SVGAGI (reference sequence). The CDR3 loop is CASSYSSGNTIYF. The CDR3 bases are TGTGCCAGCAGTTACAGCTCTGGAAACACCATATATTTT.